This T cell receptor (beta chain) was sequenced in a study of PD-L1 blockade in urothelial cancer. At the level of the study: Beginning in about 2014, patients received atezolizumab, given as 1,200 mg intravenously every 3 weeks. The patients had undergone anywhere from 0 to 3 prior chemotherapy regimens. Analyzed time points were 3 weeks (second dose) and 6 weeks after therapy began. When blood samples were assessed, the median T cell count was around 150,000.

V shed 5 bases and J 0 bases; nucleotides not matched to a gene: 6. The CDR3 loop spans 15 amino acids. Germline V gene data show CDR1 as SGHTA and CDR2 as FQGNSA. Time point in this sample: pretreatment peripheral blood. TCRdb keeps only in-frame clones here, not all; method: immunoSEQ multiplex PCR. The sample lists about 76,000 clones; almost 90% were seen once. In its sample, this clone was seen once. This sequence originates from a man between 70 and 80 years old with urothelial cancer. The specimen comprised PBMCs, sampled around atezolizumab (anti-PD-L1) treatment. This chain uses TRBV7-2 with TRBJ2-7, with TRBD1 matching over 8 bases. CDR3 DNA: TGTGCCAGCAGCGACCGGACAGGGAGCTCCTACGAGCAGTACTTC. Protein product: CASSDRTGSSYEQYF.